This entry concerns a single T cell receptor (beta chain). Its antigen is undetermined. The input for each TCR library was approximately 4,000 ng of total RNA. One entry per CDR3 protein, without DNA, is what TCRdb gives after re-calling the 5' RACE reads. This sample's clone table lists just under 45,000 distinct CDR3 sequences. This record belongs to a study of monozygotic twins with inflammatory bowel disease. Study-level results: IBD patients share fewer clonotypes with other people than healthy twins do, especially with disease activity.

The germline V gene encodes CDR1 MDHEN and CDR2 SYDVKM. The CDR3 length is 16 residues. The gene calls are TRBV28 and TRBJ2-6; TCRdb picks TRBD1, but there is no DNA to check that call. The specimen was blood. The clonotype comes from a human donor with ulcerative colitis or Crohn's disease, or a healthy co-twin of an affected twin (not recorded which). The CDR3: CASSLWGGVGANVLTF.